Below are 19 T cell receptor beta chains sequenced from a single sample in a study of T cells in Graves' hyperthyroidism and ophthalmopathy. The TCR beta CDR3 regions underwent amplification using RNA transcripts as the source. TCR CDR3 underwent first-round RT-PCR with the HTBI primer set. TCRdb analysed the multiplex PCR reads with MiXCR anew, one entry per CDR3 protein. This table has hundreds of thousands of distinct CDR3 sequences, approximately 40% appearing once. Sequencing was performed on blood. These receptors were taken from a woman aged 40 to 50 with Graves' hyperthyroidism.

This clonotype was observed many times. The genes are TRBV25-1 and TRBJ2-6; D ambiguous. Trimming took off 5 bases at V and 2 bases at J, with 4 bases between the two ends. The CDR3 consists of 13 residues. CDR1 and CDR2 (germline): MGHDK, SYGVNS. The CDR3 nucleotides are TGTGCCAGCAGTAGCCCTGGGGCCAACGTCCTGACTTTC. Residues: CASSSPGANVLTF.

Regarding this clonotype: One end of the junction varies from germline; a read error may be responsible. The J gene is TRBJ2-7, the V gene TRBV20-1; 7 bases align to TRBD2. There are 13 residues in the CDR3. Germline loops: CDR1 DFQATT, CDR2 SNEGSKA (reference sequence). CDR3 amino acids: CSPSSGLAYEQYF. The CDR3 DNA reads as TGCAGTCCTAGTAGCGGGCTCGCCTACGAGCAGTACTTC.

This clonotype was picked up many times. J is TRBJ1-2 and V is TRBV6-5; possible D gene TRBD1, 6 bases. The CDR3 sequence is 13 residues long. Trimming stripped 6 bases from V and 3 bases from J, with 11 bases between. From germline, CDR1 is MNHEY and CDR2 SVGAGI. CDR3 sequence: CASRDRRDYGYTF. CDR3 nucleotide sequence: TGTGCCAGCAGAGACAGGCGGGACTATGGCTACACCTTC.

As for this clonotype: A much larger clone lies a single base off, so this may be a read error. The final CDR3 position lacks the conserved phenylalanine or tryptophan, pointing to a likely read error. V is TRBV29-1 and J is TRBJ1-6; 7 bases map to TRBD1. Germline CDR1 reads SQVTM; CDR2 reads ANQGSEA. The V segment lost 7 bases and the J segment 8 bases; nucleotides outside the gene matches: 8. This CDR3 has 13 amino acids. DNA of the CDR3: TGCAGCGCGAGGCTTGACAGGGATTCACCCCTCCACGTT. It codes for CSARLDRDSPLHV.

This clonotype was observed a handful of times. The genes are TRBV19 and TRBJ1-3; D not resolved. Looked up from germline, CDR1 is LNHDA and CDR2 is SQIVND (reference sequence). The CDR3 spans 15 residues. V was shortened by 5 bases and J by 0 bases, with 11 bases between the two germline ends. CDR3 residues: CASSSPRLSGNTIYF. In nucleotides, the CDR3 is TGTGCCAGTAGTTCGCCGAGGCTCTCTGGAAACACCATATATTTT.

There are a few counts of this clonotype. This may arise from a read error, as a much more abundant clone is one base away. The chain carries TRBV19 and TRBJ1-2; D call uncertain. This CDR3 region has 13 residues. Germline assignment: CDR1 LNHDA and CDR2 SQIVND (reference sequence). Trimming removed 3 bases from V and 4 bases from J, with 9 bases in between. As DNA, the CDR3 is TGTGCCAGTAGTATCGACCAGATCTATGGCTACACCTTC. This sequence encodes CASSIDQIYGYTF.

This clonotype occurred many times. V and J are TRBV20-1 and TRBJ2-7, with 8 bases that match TRBD2. The length of the CDR3 is 14 residues. The trim removed 3 bases at V and 7 bases at J, leaving 11 bases unmatched. CDR1 and CDR2 from the germline V gene are DFQATT and SNEGSKA (reference sequence). CDR3 DNA: TGCAGTGCTAGTTACCCAGCGGGAGCTGGGGAGCAGTACTTC. Amino acids: CSASYPAGAGEQYF.

The chain links TRBV6-5 to TRBJ1-4; weak D call: TRBD1 (5 bases). V was shortened by 0 bases and J by 7 bases, with 18 bases between the two germline ends. The CDR3 consists of 17 residues. The germline V gene has CDR1 MNHEY and CDR2 SVGAGI. DNA for the CDR3: TGTGCCAGCAGTTACTCCGGACCGGGGGACGGTGGTGAAAAACTGTTTTTT. Translation: CASSYSGPGDGGEKLFF.

The J gene is TRBJ2-5, the V gene TRBV4-1; D might be TRBD1 or TRBD2, each matching 5 bases. This CDR3 spans 13 amino acids. V dropped 3 bases and J dropped 5 bases, with 10 bases sitting between them. CDR1 and CDR2 (germline): MGHRA, YSYEKL. The CDR3 DNA follows: TGCGCCAGCAGCCAGGGGGTTTTTGAGACCCAGTACTTC. Amino acid sequence: CASSQGVFETQYF.

This clonotype was seen many times. The chain joins TRBV7-2 to TRBJ2-2; D ambiguous. There are 13 residues in the CDR3. Germline loops: CDR1 SGHTA, CDR2 FQGNSA. V was pared by 1 base and J by 8 bases, with 8 bases between. CDR3 coding DNA: TGTGCCAGCAGCTTAGTTGTCAGGGGGGAGCTGTTTTTT. It yields the protein CASSLVVRGELFF.

This clonotype has a count of ten or more. The J gene is TRBJ1-2, the V gene TRBV19; maybe TRBD1 (6 bases). Germline-derived CDR1 and CDR2 are LNHDA and SQIVND (reference sequence). V was cut by 3 bases and J by 8 bases, with 22 bases left in between. The length of the CDR3 is 16 residues. Written as DNA, the CDR3 is TGTGCCAGTAGTATTGAGCCAGTGGCAGGGGTTCACGGCTACACCTTC. Encoded protein: CASSIEPVAGVHGYTF.

The gene calls are TRBV15 and TRBJ2-3, with 11 bases identical to TRBD2. The J segment lost 2 bases and the V segment lost 10 bases, leaving 8 bases of the junction unmatched. This CDR3 contains 15 residues. Germline CDR1 reads LNHNV; CDR2 reads YYDKDF (reference sequence). CDR3 sequence (DNA): TGTGCCAGCAGGGTACTAGCGGGGGACACAGATACGCAGTATTTT. Its protein is CASRVLAGDTDTQYF.

Note on this clonotype: The junction differs from germline at one of its ends, possibly a read error. The rearrangement links TRBV5-1 to TRBJ2-2, with TRBD2 matching 8 bases. Per germline, CDR1 SGHRS and CDR2 YFSETQ. CDR3 size: 13 residues. CDR3 bases: TGCGCCAGCACCCCGAGCGGGGGATGGGGAGCTGTTTTT. This sequence encodes CASTPSGGWGAVF.

The sample holds many counts of this clonotype. The genes are TRBV7-2 and TRBJ2-6; a weak D match, TRBD1 (7 bases). The germline CDR1 and CDR2 sequences are SGHTA and FQGNSA. This CDR3 region has 15 residues. Trimming pared 6 bases from V and 3 bases from J, leaving 12 bases between. The CDR3 nucleotides are TGTGCCAGCAGGCCCAGGGGGGTTGGGGCCAACGTCCTGACTTTC. As protein: CASRPRGVGANVLTF. Combining the CDR3 with reference TRBV7-2 and TRBJ2-6 gives the whole variable domain GAGVSQSPSNKVTEKGKDVELRCDPISGHTALYWYRQSLGQGLEFLIYFQGNSAPDKSGLPSDRFSAERTGGSVSTLTIQRTQQEDSAVYLCASRPRGVGANVLTFGAGSRLTVL.

This sequence joins TRBV7-2 and TRBJ2-7; TRBD1 matches at 9 bases. CDR3 length equals 16 residues. Germline V lookup: CDR1 SGHTA, CDR2 FQGNSA. V lost 1 base and J lost 5; bases outside the gene matches: 9. CDR3: CASSLENPTGGHEQYF. CDR3 nucleotide sequence: TGTGCCAGCAGCTTAGAGAACCCGACAGGGGGTCACGAGCAGTACTTC.

The gene calls are TRBV11-2 and TRBJ1-4; 10 bases map to TRBD1. The germline V gene encodes CDR1 SGHAT and CDR2 FQNNGV. The CDR3 loop spans 16 amino acids. V was clipped by 7 bases and J by 6 bases; unmatched bases: 11. The CDR3 here is CASTINPGQGYEKLFF. The DNA for the CDR3 is TGTGCCAGCACCATCAATCCGGGACAGGGGTATGAAAAACTGTTTTTT. Variable domain in full (rest from reference TRBV11-2 and TRBJ1-4): EAGVAQSPRYKIIEKRQSVAFWCNPISGHATLYWYQQILGQGPKLLIQFQNNGVVDDSQLPKDRFSAERLKGVDSTLKIQPAKLEDSAVYLCASTINPGQGYEKLFFGSGTQLSVL.

This clonotype was seen only a few times. This rearrangement joins TRBV3-1 to TRBJ1-1; 7 bases match TRBD1. The junction had 8 bases not matched to a gene; V was cut back by 8 bases and J by 8 bases. The CDR3 sequence is 12 residues long. Germline V gene lookup returns CDR1 LGHDT and CDR2 YNNKEL (reference sequence). CDR3 residues: CASGNRGSEAFF. Written as DNA, the CDR3 is TGTGCCAGCGGGAACAGGGGTTCCGAAGCTTTCTTT.

This clonotype was found a few times. The rearrangement links TRBV12-3 or TRBV12-4 to TRBJ1-3, with TRBD1 matching over 7 bases. J lost 4 bases, V lost 7 bases, and 4 bases had no gene match. The CDR3 runs to 13 residues. The CDR3 sequence is CASTWTGGNTIYF. The CDR3 DNA follows: TGTGCCAGCACCTGGACAGGAGGAAACACCATATATTTT.

This clonotype was seen many times. This chain uses TRBV19 with TRBJ1-5; a weak D match, TRBD1 (5 bases). Germline V gene sequence: CDR1 LNHDA, CDR2 SQIVND (reference sequence). V lost 2 bases, J lost 0 bases, and 11 bases lay in between. The CDR3 covers 16 residues. In DNA, the CDR3 is TGTGCCAGTAGTATACAGGGTCGGTCTAGCAATCAGCCCCAGCATTTT. Its translation: CASSIQGRSSNQPQHF.